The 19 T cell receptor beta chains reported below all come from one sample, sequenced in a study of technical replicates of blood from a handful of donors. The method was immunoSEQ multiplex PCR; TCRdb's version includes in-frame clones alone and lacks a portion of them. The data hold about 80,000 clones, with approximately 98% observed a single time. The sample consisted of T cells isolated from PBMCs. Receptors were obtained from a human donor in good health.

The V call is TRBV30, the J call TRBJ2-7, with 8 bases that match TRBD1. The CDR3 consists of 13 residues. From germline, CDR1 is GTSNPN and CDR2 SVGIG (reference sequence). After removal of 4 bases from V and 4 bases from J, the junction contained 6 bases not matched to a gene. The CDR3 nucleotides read TGTGCCTGGAAACAGGGGGTGGAATACGAGCAGTACTTC. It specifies CAWKQGVEYEQYF.

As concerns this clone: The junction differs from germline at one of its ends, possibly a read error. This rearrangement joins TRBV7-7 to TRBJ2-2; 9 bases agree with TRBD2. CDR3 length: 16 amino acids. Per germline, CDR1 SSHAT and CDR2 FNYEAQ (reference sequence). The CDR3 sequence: CASSVTSGPNTGELFF. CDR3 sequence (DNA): TGTGCTAGCAGTGTGACTAGCGGACCCAACACCGGGGAGCTGTTTTTT.

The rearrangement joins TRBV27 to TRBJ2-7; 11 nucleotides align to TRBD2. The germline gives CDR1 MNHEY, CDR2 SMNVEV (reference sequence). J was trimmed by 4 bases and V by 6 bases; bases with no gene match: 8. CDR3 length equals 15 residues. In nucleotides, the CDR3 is TGTGCCAGCAGGGGGATCGGGACTAGCGGTTACGAGCAGTACTTC. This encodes CASRGIGTSGYEQYF.

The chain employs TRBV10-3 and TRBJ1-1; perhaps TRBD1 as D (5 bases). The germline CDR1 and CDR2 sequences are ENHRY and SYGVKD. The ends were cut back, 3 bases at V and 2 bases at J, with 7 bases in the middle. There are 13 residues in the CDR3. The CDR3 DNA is TGTGCCATCAGTGACGACAGTAACACTGAAGCTTTCTTT. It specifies CAISDDSNTEAFF.

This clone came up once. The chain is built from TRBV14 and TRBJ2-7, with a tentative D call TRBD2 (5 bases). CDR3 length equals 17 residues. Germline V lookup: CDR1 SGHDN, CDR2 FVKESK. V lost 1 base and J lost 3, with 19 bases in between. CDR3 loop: CASSQAISGILNYEQYF. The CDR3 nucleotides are TGTGCCAGCAGCCAAGCCATCTCGGGGATCTTAAACTACGAGCAGTACTTC.

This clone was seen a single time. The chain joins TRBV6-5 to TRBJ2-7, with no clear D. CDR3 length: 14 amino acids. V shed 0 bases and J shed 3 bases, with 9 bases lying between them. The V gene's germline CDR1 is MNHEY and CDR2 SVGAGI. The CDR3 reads CASSYSQEFYEQYF. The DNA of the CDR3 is TGTGCCAGCAGTTACTCCCAGGAATTCTACGAGCAGTACTTC.

The CDR3: CASSPPRGGASAGEQYF. The CDR3 DNA follows: TGTGCCAGCAGTCCCCCAAGGGGGGGAGCCTCAGCGGGGGAGCAGTACTTC. The J gene is TRBJ2-7, the V gene TRBV5-4; maybe TRBD2 (7 bases). Per germline, CDR1 SGHNT and CDR2 YYREEE (reference sequence). Trimming removed 5 bases at V and 7 bases at J, with 28 bases between. The CDR3 length is 17 residues.

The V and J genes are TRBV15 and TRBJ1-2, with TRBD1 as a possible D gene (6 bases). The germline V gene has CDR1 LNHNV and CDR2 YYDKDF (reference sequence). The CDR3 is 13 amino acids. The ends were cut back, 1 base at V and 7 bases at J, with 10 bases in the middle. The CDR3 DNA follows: TGTGCCACCAGCAGAGGGGGGCTTAGTGGCTACACCTTC. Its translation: CATSRGGLSGYTF.

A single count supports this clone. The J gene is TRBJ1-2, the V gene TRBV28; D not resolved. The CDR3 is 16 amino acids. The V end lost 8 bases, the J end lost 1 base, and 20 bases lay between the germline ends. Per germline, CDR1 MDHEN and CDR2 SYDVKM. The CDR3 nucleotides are TGTGCCAGCCATTCTGTGGGCAGGAAGTTTAACTATGGCTACACCTTC. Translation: CASHSVGRKFNYGYTF.

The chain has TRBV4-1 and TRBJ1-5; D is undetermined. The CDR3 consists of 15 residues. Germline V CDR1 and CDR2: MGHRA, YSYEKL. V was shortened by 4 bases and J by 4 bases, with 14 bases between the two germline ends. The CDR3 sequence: CASSLTGNANQPQHF. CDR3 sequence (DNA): TGCGCCAGCAGCCTGACCGGGAATGCAAATCAGCCCCAGCATTTT.

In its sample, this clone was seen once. The CDR3 region is CASSRLGEKLFF. DNA for the CDR3: TGCGCCAGCAGCCGACTTGGTGAAAAACTGTTTTTT. The chain recombines TRBV4-3 with TRBJ1-4; unclear D gene. CDR3 length: 12 amino acids. The V gene's germline CDR1 is LGHNA and CDR2 YSLEER. V dropped 4 bases and J dropped 7 bases, with 7 bases sitting between them.

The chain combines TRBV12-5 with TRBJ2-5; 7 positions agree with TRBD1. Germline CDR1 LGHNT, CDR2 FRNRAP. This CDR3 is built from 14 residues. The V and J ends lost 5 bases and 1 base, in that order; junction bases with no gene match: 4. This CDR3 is CASGKGQSQETQYF. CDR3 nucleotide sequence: TGTGCTAGTGGTAAGGGACAGAGCCAAGAGACCCAGTACTTC.

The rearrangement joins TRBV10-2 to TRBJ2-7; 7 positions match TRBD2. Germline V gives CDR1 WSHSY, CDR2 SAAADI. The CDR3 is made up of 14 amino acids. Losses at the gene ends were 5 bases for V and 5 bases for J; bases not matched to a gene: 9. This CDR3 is CASSNGLERNEQYF. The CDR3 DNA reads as TGCGCCAGCAGTAACGGACTAGAAAGAAACGAGCAGTACTTC.

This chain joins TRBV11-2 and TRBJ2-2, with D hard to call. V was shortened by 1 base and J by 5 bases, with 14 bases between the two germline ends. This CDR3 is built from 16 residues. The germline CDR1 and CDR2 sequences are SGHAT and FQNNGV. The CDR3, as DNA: TGTGCCAGCAGCTTAGTCGCTCAGCGTATAACCGGGGAGCTGTTTTTT. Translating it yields CASSLVAQRITGELFF.

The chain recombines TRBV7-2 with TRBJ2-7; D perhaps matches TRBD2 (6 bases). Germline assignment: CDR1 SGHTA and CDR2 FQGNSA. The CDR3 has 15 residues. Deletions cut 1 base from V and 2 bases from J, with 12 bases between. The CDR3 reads CASSLGASETYEQYF. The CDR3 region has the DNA TGTGCCAGCAGCTTAGGGGCTAGCGAGACCTACGAGCAGTACTTC.

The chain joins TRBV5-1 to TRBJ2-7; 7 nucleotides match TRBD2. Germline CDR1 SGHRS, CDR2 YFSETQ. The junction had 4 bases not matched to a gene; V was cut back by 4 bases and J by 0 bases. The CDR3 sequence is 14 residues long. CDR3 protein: CASSAGEISYEQYF. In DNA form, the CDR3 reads TGCGCCAGCAGCGCGGGGGAGATCTCCTACGAGCAGTACTTC. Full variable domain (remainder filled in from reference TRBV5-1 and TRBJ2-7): KAGVTQTPRYLIKTRGQQVTLSCSPISGHRSVSWYQQTPGQGLQFLFEYFSETQRNKGNFPGRFSGRQFSNSRSEMNVSTLELGDSALYLCASSAGEISYEQYFGPGTRLTVT.

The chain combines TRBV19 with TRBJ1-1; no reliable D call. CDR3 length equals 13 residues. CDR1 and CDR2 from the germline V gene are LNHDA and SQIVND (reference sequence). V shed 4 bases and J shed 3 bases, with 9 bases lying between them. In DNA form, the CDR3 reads TGTGCCAGTAGTACTACAGTGGACACTGAAGCTTTCTTT. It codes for CASSTTVDTEAFF.

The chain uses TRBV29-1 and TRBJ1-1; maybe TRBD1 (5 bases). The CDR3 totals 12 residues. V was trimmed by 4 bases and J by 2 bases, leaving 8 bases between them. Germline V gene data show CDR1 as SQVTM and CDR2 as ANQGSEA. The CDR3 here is CSVVRANTEAFF. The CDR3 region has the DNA TGCAGCGTTGTCAGGGCTAACACTGAAGCTTTCTTT.

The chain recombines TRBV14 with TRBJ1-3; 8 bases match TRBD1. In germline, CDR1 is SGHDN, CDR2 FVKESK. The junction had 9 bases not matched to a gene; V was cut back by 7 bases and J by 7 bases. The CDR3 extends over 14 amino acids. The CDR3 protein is CASNGQGTWNTIYF. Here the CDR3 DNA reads TGTGCCAGCAACGGACAGGGAACATGGAACACCATATATTTT. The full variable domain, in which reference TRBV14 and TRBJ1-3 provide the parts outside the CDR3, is EAGVTQFPSHSVIEKGQTVTLRCDPISGHDNLYWYRRVMGKEIKFLLHFVKESKQDESGMPNNRFLAERTGGTYSTLKVQPAELEDSGVYFCASNGQGTWNTIYFGEGSWLTVV.